This T cell receptor (beta chain) was identified in a study of regulatory T cells in long-lasting Graves disease. In building TCR beta libraries, iRepertoire HTBI primers were used together with Arm-PCR of CDR3 regions. TCRdb re-called the multiplex PCR reads with MiXCR, one entry per CDR3 protein. The sample holds a few hundred thousand distinct CDR3 sequences, approximately 22% seen once. The CDR3 is 15 residues long. J lost 2 bases, V lost 8 bases, and 8 bases had no gene match. Looked up from germline, CDR1 is MNHNS and CDR2 is SASEGT. The time point is: persistent/refractory GD, antithyroid drugs over 5 years with positive TRAb. There was RNA extracted from PBMCs, and the TCR library was made from it. This clonotype came up many times.

V and J are TRBV6-1 and TRBJ2-7; 11 positions agree with TRBD2. The specimen was peripheral blood mononuclear cells (PBMCs), collected when the disease was refractory, from a patient treated with antithyroid drugs. This TCR came from a female donor with Graves disease. The CDR3 here is CASRLAGGWAYEQYF. In DNA, the CDR3 is TGTGCCAGCCGGCTAGCGGGAGGATGGGCCTACGAGCAGTACTTC.